The rows below give T cell receptor beta chains drawn from one sample of a study of T cell clonotyping in hematopoietic cell transplantation. Generated by immunoSEQ multiplex PCR, the TCRdb table keeps only in-frame clones and is missing some. The top ten hold around 2.1% of the sample, which has approximately 27,000 clones, more than 85% seen once. The specimen was peripheral blood mononuclear cells, collected before stem cell transplant. These receptors all come from a man between 45 and 60 years old with acute myeloid leukemia. Some clones in this sample may be carry-over from other donors' samples. Both conserved end residues are part of each CDR3. D genes are given only for firm matches. Only part of the rows carry a size: once, few, many, or a class if the clone is expanded.

-	TRBV6-5	TRBJ2-2	-	CASRRGTGELFF	TGTGCCAGCCGCCGGGGGACCGGGGAGCTGTTTTTT
-	TRBV2	TRBJ2-7	-	CASQVTASSYEQYF	TGTGCCAGCCAGGTGACGGCTAGCTCCTACGAGCAGTACTTC
-	TRBV7-8	TRBJ2-2	TRBD1	CASSFGTGYNTGELFF	TGTGCCAGCAGCTTTGGGACAGGTTACAACACCGGGGAGCTGTTTTTT
-	TRBV7-9	TRBJ1-2	-	CASSLGRGEDTF	TGTGCCAGCAGCTTGGGCAGGGGAGAAGACACCTTC
-	TRBV5-1	TRBJ2-2	TRBD2	CASRPSGGHLTGELFF	TGCGCCAGCAGACCTAGCGGGGGGCACCTCACCGGGGAGCTGTTTTTT
-	TRBV11-2	TRBJ2-1	TRBD2	CASSLSLAGYNEQFF	TGTGCCAGCAGCTTAAGCCTAGCGGGTTACAATGAGCAGTTCTTC
-	TRBV11-1	TRBJ2-3	TRBD2	CASSFMAGVVDTQYF	TGTGCCAGCAGCTTTATGGCGGGGGTGGTAGATACGCAGTATTTT
-	TRBV29-1	TRBJ2-7	TRBD1	CSVVGGRNEQYF	TGCAGCGTTGTAGGGGGCAGGAACGAGCAGTACTTC
-	TRBV7-2	TRBJ1-5	TRBD1	CASSLNRGDQPQHF	TGTGCCAGCAGTCTTAACAGGGGGGATCAGCCCCAGCATTTT
-	TRBV4-3	TRBJ2-2	-	CASSPKAPGELFF	TGCGCCAGCAGCCCTAAGGCCCCCGGGGAGCTGTTTTTT
-	TRBV10-3	TRBJ2-7	TRBD1	CAISESGQGAGEQYF	TGTGCCATCAGTGAGTCCGGACAGGGGGCAGGCGAGCAGTACTTC
-	TRBV6-5	TRBJ1-4	-	CAGSVEKLFF	TGTGCCGGGAGCGTTGAAAAACTGTTTTTT
-	TRBV29-1	TRBJ1-2	-	CSVDRRPYGYTF	TGCAGCGTTGACCGGCGGCCTTATGGCTACACCTTC
few	TRBV14	TRBJ1-6	-	CASSQDTSSPLHF	TGTGCCAGCAGCCAAGATACAAGCTCACCCCTCCACTTT
once	TRBV7-2	TRBJ1-1	TRBD1	CASSLPRTGPMNTEAFF	TGTGCCAGCAGCTTACCCCGGACAGGGCCTATGAACACTGAAGCTTTCTTT
-	TRBV25-1	TRBJ1-4	-	CASRTGNEKLFF	TGTGCCAGCAGAACAGGGAATGAAAAACTGTTTTTT
-	TRBV28	TRBJ2-3	-	CASSLGPEDTQYF	TGTGCCAGCAGTCTGGGCCCGGAAGATACGCAGTATTTT
-	TRBV29-1	TRBJ1-4	-	CSVKPNRRSNEKLFF	TGCAGCGTTAAACCCAACAGGCGGTCTAATGAAAAACTGTTTTTT
-	TRBV9	TRBJ2-3	TRBD2	CASSDPTSGRFTDTQYF	TGTGCCAGCAGCGACCCCACTAGCGGGCGATTCACAGATACGCAGTATTTT
-	TRBV10-3	TRBJ1-6	-	CAIGETGYNSPLHF	TGTGCCATCGGGGAGACAGGTTATAATTCACCCCTCCACTTT
once	TRBV6-6	TRBJ2-5	-	CASCDSNQETQYF	TGTGCCAGCTGCGACAGTAATCAAGAGACCCAGTACTTC
-	TRBV5-5	TRBJ2-7	-	CASSWGQGIYEQYF	TGTGCCAGCAGCTGGGGGCAGGGCATCTACGAGCAGTACTTC
-	TRBV6-5	TRBJ2-7	-	CASSSDRNTLEQYF	TGTGCCAGCAGTTCTGACAGGAACACGCTCGAGCAGTACTTC
once	TRBV7-8	TRBJ1-2	-	CASSYGRANYGYTF	TGTGCCAGCAGCTATGGGCGGGCTAACTATGGCTACACCTTC
-	TRBV9	TRBJ1-6	TRBD1	CASSATGGTNSPLHF	TGTGCCAGCAGCGCAACAGGGGGCACGAATTCACCCCTCCACTTT
-	TRBV6-5	TRBJ2-1	-	CASTTGASTEQFF	TGTGCCAGCACCACCGGCGCTAGCACCGAGCAGTTCTTC
-	TRBV5-6	TRBJ2-2	TRBD1	CASSSSGQGLGGELFF	TGTGCCAGCAGCTCCTCGGGACAGGGGTTGGGCGGGGAGCTGTTTTTT
-	TRBV28	TRBJ1-1	TRBD1	CASSFKGGVGTEAFF	TGTGCCAGCAGTTTTAAAGGGGGCGTGGGGACTGAAGCTTTCTTT
-	TRBV5-8	TRBJ2-7	TRBD1	CASSLQGASEQYF	TGTGCCAGCAGCTTGCAGGGGGCAAGTGAGCAGTACTTC
-	TRBV10-2	TRBJ2-7	TRBD2	CASSERGGLAGVDEQYF	TGCGCCAGCAGTGAACGAGGGGGGCTAGCGGGAGTCGACGAGCAGTACTTC
-	TRBV5-6	TRBJ2-7	TRBD1	CASSRWDRGAYEQYF	TGTGCCAGCAGCAGATGGGACAGGGGAGCCTACGAGCAGTACTTC
-	TRBV5-4	TRBJ2-2	-	CASSLEQRNTGELFF	TGTGCCAGCAGCTTGGAACAGCGAAACACCGGGGAGCTGTTTTTT
-	TRBV18	TRBJ1-5	TRBD1	CASSPRTGGDQPQHF	TGTGCCAGCTCACCACGGACAGGGGGGGACCAGCCCCAGCATTTT
-	TRBV7-6	TRBJ2-1	TRBD1	CASSLVGTGYRNNEQFF	TGTGCCAGCAGCTTAGTAGGGACAGGGTATCGCAACAATGAGCAGTTCTTC
-	TRBV4-3	TRBJ1-3	-	CASSQVVGNTIYF	TGCGCCAGCAGCCAAGTCGTGGGAAACACCATATATTTT
-	TRBV2	TRBJ2-3	TRBD2	CASIGAGGLGTQYF	TGTGCCAGCATTGGCGCGGGGGGGCTGGGTACGCAGTATTTT
once	TRBV28	TRBJ1-6	-	CASSSLPAGQPNSPLHF	TGTGCCAGCAGTTCCCTCCCCGCTGGACAGCCTAATTCACCCCTCCACTTT
-	TRBV6-1	TRBJ1-1	TRBD1	CASSAYRGYTEAFF	TGTGCCAGCAGTGCCTACAGGGGGTACACTGAAGCTTTCTTT
once	TRBV7-8	TRBJ1-1	-	CASTGGKTNTEAFF	TGTGCCAGCACCGGGGGGAAAACTAACACTGAAGCTTTCTTT
-	TRBV4-3	TRBJ1-1	-	CASSPGAGVTAFF	TGCGCCAGCAGCCCAGGGGCAGGGGTAACAGCTTTCTTT
-	TRBV7-2	TRBJ1-1	-	CASSLVASEGTEAFF	TGTGCCAGCAGCTTAGTAGCCTCCGAGGGCACTGAAGCTTTCTTT
-	TRBV6-5	TRBJ2-2	-	CASSRAGELFF	TGTGCCAGCAGCCGTGCCGGGGAGCTGTTTTTT
-	TRBV4-1	TRBJ2-5	-	CASSQELARRETQYF	TGCGCCAGCAGCCAAGAGCTAGCGAGGAGGGAGACCCAGTACTTC
-	TRBV5-1	TRBJ2-1	-	CASSLGGEVGQFF	TGCGCCAGCAGCTTGGGAGGGGAGGTGGGGCAGTTCTTC
few	TRBV6-6	TRBJ2-2	-	CASSYSGTPGELFF	TGTGCCAGCAGTTACTCCGGGACGCCCGGGGAGCTGTTTTTT